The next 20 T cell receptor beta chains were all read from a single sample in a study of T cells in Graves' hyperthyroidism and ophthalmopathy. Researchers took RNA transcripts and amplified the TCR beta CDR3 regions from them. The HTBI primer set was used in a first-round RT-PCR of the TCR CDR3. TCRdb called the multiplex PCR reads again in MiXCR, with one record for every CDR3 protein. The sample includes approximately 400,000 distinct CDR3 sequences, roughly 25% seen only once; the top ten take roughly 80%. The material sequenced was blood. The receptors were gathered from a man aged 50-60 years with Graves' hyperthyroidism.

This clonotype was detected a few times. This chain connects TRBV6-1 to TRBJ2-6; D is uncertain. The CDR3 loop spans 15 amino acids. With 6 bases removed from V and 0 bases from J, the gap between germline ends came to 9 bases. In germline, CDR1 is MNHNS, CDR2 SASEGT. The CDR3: CASSKVSSGANVLTF. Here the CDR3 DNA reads TGTGCCAGCAGCAAGGTCAGCTCTGGGGCCAACGTCCTGACTTTC.

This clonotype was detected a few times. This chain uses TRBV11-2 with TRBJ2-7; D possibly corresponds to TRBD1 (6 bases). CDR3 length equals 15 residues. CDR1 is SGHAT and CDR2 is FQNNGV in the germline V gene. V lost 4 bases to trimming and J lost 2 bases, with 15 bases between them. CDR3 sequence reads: CASSSTGLLPYEQYF. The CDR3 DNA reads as TGTGCCAGCAGCTCAACAGGGCTACTCCCCTACGAGCAGTACTTC.

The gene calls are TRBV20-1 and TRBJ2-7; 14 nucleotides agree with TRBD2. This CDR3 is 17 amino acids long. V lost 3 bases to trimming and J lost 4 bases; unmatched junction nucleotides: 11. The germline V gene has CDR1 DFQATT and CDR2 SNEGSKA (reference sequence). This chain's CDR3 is CSASPGLAGEVAYEQYF. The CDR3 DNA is TGCAGTGCTAGCCCGGGACTAGCGGGAGAGGTAGCTTACGAGCAGTACTTC.

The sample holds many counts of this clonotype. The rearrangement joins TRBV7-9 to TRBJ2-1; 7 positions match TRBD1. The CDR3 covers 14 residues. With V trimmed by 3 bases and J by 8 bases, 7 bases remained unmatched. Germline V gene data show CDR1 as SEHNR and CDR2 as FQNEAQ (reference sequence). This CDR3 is CASSLAGTEDEQFF. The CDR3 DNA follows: TGTGCCAGCAGCTTGGCCGGGACAGAGGATGAGCAGTTCTTC.

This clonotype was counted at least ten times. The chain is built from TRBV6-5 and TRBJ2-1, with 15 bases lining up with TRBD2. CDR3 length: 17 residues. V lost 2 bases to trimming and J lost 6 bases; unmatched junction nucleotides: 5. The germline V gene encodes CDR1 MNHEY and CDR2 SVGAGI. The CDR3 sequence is CASSYRVGLAGGNEQFF. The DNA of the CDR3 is TGTGCCAGCAGTTACCGTGTGGGACTAGCGGGAGGCAATGAGCAGTTCTTC.

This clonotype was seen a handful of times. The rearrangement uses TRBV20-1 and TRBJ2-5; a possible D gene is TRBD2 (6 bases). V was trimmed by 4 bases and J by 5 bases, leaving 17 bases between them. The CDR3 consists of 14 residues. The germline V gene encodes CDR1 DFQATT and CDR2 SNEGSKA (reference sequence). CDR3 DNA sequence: TGCAGTGCTAATGACCAAGCGGGTTCCGAGACCCAGTACTTC. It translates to CSANDQAGSETQYF.

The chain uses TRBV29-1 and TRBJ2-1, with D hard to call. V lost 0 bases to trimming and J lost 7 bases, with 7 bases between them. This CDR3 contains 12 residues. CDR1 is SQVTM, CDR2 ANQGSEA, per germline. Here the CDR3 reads CSVEELSNEQFF. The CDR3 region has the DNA TGCAGCGTTGAAGAGCTGTCTAATGAGCAGTTCTTC.

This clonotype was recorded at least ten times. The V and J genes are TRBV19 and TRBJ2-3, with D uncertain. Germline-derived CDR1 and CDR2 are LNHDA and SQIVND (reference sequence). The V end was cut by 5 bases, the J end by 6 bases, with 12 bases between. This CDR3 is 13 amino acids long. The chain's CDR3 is CASSRNMGDTQYF. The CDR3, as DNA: TGTGCCAGTAGTCGAAACATGGGGGATACGCAGTATTTT.

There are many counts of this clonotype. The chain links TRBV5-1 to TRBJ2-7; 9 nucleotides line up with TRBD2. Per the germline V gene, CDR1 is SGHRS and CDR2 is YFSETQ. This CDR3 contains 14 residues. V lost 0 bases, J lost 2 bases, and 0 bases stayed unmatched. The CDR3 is CASSLASGAYEQYF. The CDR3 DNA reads TGCGCCAGCAGCTTGGCTAGCGGGGCCTACGAGCAGTACTTC.

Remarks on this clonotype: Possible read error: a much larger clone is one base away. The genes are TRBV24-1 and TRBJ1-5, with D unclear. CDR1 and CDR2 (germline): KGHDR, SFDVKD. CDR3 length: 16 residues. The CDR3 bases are TGTGCCGCCAGTGATTTGGCGGGAGGACGCAATCAGCCCCAGCATTTT. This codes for CAASDLAGGRNQPQHF.

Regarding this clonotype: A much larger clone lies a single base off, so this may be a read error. The CDR3 here is CASRPRENSEAFF. The CDR3 DNA reads TGTGCCAGCAGACCGCGGGAGAACAGTGAAGCTTTCTTT. V gene TRBV12-3 or TRBV12-4 combines with J gene TRBJ1-1; D not resolved. The CDR3 sequence is 13 residues long.

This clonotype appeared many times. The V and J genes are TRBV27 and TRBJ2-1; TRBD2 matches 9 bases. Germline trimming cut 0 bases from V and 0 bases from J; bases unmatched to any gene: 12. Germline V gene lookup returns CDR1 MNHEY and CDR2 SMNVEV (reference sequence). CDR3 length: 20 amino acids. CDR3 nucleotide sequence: TGTGCCAGCAGTTTATCGGGCGCCGGACTAGCGTGGAGCTCCTACAATGAGCAGTTCTTC. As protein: CASSLSGAGLAWSSYNEQFF.

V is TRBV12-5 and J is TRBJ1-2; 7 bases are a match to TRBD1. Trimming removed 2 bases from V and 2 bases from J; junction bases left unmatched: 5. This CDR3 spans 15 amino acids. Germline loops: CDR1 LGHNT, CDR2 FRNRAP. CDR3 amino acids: CASGLIGQANYGYTF. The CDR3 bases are TGTGCTAGTGGTTTGATAGGACAGGCCAACTATGGCTACACCTTC.

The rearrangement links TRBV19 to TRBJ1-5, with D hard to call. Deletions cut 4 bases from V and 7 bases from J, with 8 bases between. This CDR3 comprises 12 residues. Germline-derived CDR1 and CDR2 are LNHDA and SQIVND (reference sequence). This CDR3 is CASSKGRQPQHF. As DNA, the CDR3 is TGTGCCAGTAGTAAAGGTAGGCAGCCCCAGCATTTT. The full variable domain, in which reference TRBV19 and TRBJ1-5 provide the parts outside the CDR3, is DGGITQSPKYLFRKEGQNVTLSCEQNLNHDAMYWYRQDPGQGLRLIYYSQIVNDFQKGDIAEGYSVSREKKESFPLTVTSAQKNPTAFYLCASSKGRQPQHFGDGTRLSIL.

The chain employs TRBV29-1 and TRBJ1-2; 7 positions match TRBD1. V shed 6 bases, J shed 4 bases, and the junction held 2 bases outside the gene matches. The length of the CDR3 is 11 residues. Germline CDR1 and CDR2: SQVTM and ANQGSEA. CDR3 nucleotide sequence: TGCAGCGTGGGACAGTCCTATGGCTACACCTTC. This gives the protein CSVGQSYGYTF.

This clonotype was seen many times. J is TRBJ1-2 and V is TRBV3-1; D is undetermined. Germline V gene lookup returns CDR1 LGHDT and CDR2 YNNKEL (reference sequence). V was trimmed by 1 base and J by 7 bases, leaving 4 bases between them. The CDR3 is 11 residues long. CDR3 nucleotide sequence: TGTGCCAGCAGCCAAGGGAGTGGCTACACCTTC. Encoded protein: CASSQGSGYTF.

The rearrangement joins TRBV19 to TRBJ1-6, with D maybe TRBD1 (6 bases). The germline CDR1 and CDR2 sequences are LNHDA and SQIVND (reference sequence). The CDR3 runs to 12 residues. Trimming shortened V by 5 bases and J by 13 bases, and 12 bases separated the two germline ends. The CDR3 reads CASSLDSRPLHF. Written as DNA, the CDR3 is TGTGCCAGTAGTCTGGACAGTCGTCCCCTCCACTTT.

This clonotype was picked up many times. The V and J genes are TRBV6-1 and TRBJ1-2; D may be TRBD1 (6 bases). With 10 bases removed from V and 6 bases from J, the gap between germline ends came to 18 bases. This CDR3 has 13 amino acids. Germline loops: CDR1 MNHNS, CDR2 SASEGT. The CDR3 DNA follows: TGTGCCACCGTCCCGGGACAAGGCAATGGCTACACCTTC. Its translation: CATVPGQGNGYTF.

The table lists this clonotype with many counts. The CDR3 nucleotides read TGTGCCAGCAGCTTAGGGCCGGGAGTTGGGAATGAGCAGTTCTTC. Translating it yields CASSLGPGVGNEQFF. This chain joins TRBV11-2 and TRBJ2-1, with D perhaps matching TRBD2 (6 bases). Between the trimmed V and J ends, which lost 1 base and 7 bases, there was a span of 14 bases. The CDR3 is 15 residues long. Per germline, CDR1 SGHAT and CDR2 FQNNGV. Variable domain in full (rest from reference TRBV11-2 and TRBJ2-1): EAGVAQSPRYKIIEKRQSVAFWCNPISGHATLYWYQQILGQGPKLLIQFQNNGVVDDSQLPKDRFSAERLKGVDSTLKIQPAKLEDSAVYLCASSLGPGVGNEQFFGPGTRLTVL.

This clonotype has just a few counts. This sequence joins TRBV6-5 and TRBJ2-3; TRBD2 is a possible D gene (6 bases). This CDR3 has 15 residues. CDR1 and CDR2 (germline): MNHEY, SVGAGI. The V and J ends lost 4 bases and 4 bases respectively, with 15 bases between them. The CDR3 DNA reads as TGTGCCAGCAGTTGGCAGACAGCTAGCGCAGATACGCAGTATTTT. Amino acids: CASSWQTASADTQYF.